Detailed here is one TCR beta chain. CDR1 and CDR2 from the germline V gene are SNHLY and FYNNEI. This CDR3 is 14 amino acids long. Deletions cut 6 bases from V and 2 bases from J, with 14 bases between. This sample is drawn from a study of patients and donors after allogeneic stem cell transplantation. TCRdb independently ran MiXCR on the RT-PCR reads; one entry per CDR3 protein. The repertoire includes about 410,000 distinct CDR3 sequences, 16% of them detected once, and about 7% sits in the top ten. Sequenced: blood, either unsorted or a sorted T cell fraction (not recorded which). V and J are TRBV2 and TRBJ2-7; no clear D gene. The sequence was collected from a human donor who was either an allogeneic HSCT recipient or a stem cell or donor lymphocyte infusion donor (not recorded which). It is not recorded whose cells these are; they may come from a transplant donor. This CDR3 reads CASRPHLRAYEQYF. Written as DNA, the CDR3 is TGTGCCAGCAGACCCCACTTGCGAGCCTACGAGCAGTACTTC.